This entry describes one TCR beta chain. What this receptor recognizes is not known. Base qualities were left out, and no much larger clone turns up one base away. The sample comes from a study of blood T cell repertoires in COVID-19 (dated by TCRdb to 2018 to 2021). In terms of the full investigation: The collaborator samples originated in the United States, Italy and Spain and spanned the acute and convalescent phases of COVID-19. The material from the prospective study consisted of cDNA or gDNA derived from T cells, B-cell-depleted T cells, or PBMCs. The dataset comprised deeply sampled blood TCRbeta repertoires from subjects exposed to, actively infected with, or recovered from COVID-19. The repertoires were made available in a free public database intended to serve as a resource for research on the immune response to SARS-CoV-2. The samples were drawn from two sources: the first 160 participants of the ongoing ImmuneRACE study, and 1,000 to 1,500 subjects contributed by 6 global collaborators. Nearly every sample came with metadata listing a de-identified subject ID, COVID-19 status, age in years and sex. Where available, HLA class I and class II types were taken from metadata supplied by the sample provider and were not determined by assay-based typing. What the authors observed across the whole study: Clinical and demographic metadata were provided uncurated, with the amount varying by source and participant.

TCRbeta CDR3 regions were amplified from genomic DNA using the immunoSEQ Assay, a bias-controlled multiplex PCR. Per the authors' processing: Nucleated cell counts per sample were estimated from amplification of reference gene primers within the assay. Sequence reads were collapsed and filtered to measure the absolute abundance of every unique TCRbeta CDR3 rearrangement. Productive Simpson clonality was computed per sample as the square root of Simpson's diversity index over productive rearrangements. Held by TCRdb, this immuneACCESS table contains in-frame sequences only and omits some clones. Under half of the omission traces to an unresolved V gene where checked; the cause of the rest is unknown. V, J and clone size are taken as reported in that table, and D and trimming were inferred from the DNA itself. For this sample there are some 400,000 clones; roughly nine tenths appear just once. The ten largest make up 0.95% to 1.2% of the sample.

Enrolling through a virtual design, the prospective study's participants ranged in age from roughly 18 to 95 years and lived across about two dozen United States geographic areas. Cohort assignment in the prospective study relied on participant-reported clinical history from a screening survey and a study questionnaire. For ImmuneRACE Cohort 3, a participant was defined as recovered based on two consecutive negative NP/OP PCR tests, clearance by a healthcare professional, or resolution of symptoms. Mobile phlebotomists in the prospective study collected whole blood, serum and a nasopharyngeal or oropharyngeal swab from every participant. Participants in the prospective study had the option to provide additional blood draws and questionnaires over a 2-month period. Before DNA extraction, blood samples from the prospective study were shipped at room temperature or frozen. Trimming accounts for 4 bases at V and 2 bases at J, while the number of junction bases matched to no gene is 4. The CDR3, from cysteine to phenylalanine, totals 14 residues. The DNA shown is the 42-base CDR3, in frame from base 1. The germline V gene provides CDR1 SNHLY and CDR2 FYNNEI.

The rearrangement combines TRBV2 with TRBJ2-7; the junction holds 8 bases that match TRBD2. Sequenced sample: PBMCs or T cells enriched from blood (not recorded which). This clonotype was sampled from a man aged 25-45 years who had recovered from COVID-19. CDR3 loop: CASSVVLAAYEQYF. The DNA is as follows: TGTGCCAGCAGTGTGGTACTAGCGGCCTACGAGCAGTACTTC. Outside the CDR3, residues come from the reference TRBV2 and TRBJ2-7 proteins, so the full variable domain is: EPEVTQTPSHQVTQMGQEVILRCVPISNHLYFYWYRQILGQKVEFLVSFYNNEISEKSEIFDDQFSVERPDGSNFTLKIRSTKLEDSAMYFCASSVVLAAYEQYFGPGTRLTVT.